Listed below are T cell receptor beta chains from one sample, sequenced in a study of T cell responses to AZD1222 COVID-19 vaccine. Profiled with immunoSEQ multiplex PCR; TCRdb holds only in-frame clones, not every one. This sample has roughly 110,000 clones, with around 82% found just once. The sequencing here drew on peripheral blood, taken on day 0 of AZD1222 vaccination. Receptor source: an adult in good health. Each CDR3 is given with its conserved first and last residue. The order of the fields is V gene, clone size, J gene, D gene, CDR3 DNA, CDR3 protein. The D gene is left open where the match is weak. Rows give clone size only sometimes, using once, few, many, or a class for an expanded clone.

v_call: TRBV30
clone_size: -
j_call: TRBJ2-2
d_call: -
cdr3_nt: TGTGCCTGGAAGGGCACCGGGGAGCTGTTTTTT
cdr3_aa: CAWKGTGELFF

v_call: TRBV19
clone_size: -
j_call: TRBJ1-1
d_call: -
cdr3_nt: TGTGCCAGTAGTACAGGGTTAGTTGTTTCTGAAGCTTTCTTT
cdr3_aa: CASSTGLVVSEAFF

v_call: TRBV7-2
clone_size: -
j_call: TRBJ2-7
d_call: -
cdr3_nt: TGTGCCAGCAGCTTATTGGGATACGAGCAGTACTTC
cdr3_aa: CASSLLGYEQYF

v_call: TRBV10-2
clone_size: -
j_call: TRBJ1-5
d_call: -
cdr3_nt: TGCGCCAGCAGCCCAACCCCGGGGGGAGGCAATCAGCCCCAGCATTTT
cdr3_aa: CASSPTPGGGNQPQHF

v_call: TRBV6-1
clone_size: -
j_call: TRBJ1-4
d_call: -
cdr3_nt: TGTGCCAGCAGTAACCTCTACGGGGATGAAAAACTGTTTTTT
cdr3_aa: CASSNLYGDEKLFF

v_call: TRBV24-1
clone_size: once
j_call: TRBJ2-7
d_call: TRBD1
cdr3_nt: TGTGCCACCAGTGACCCCACAGGGGACTACGAGCAGTACTTC
cdr3_aa: CATSDPTGDYEQYF

v_call: TRBV28
clone_size: -
j_call: TRBJ2-3
d_call: -
cdr3_nt: TGTGCCAGCAGTGCGGACAGCCTCGAGGATACGCAGTATTTT
cdr3_aa: CASSADSLEDTQYF

v_call: TRBV1
clone_size: -
j_call: TRBJ2-4
d_call: -
cdr3_nt: TGCACCAGCAGCGGACGCGGGGGAGTCGCCAAAAACATTCAGTACTTC
cdr3_aa: CTSSGRGGVAKNIQYF

v_call: TRBV27
clone_size: -
j_call: TRBJ2-3
d_call: TRBD2
cdr3_nt: TGTGCCAGCAGTAAACCAACCGCGGGAGGGCCGGTCACAGATACGCAGTATTTT
cdr3_aa: CASSKPTAGGPVTDTQYF

v_call: TRBV18
clone_size: once
j_call: TRBJ2-2
d_call: -
cdr3_nt: TGTGCCAGCTCACCACTTGGGACACTCACCGGGGAGCTGTTTTTT
cdr3_aa: CASSPLGTLTGELFF

v_call: TRBV10-3
clone_size: -
j_call: TRBJ1-5
d_call: -
cdr3_nt: TGTGCCATCAGTGAGACCCCCCATCAGCCCCAGCATTTT
cdr3_aa: CAISETPHQPQHF

v_call: TRBV15
clone_size: -
j_call: TRBJ1-5
d_call: TRBD1
cdr3_nt: TGTGCCACCAGGCGTACAGGGGGGGTAGAACAGCCCCAGCATTTT
cdr3_aa: CATRRTGGVEQPQHF

v_call: TRBV15
clone_size: -
j_call: TRBJ2-1
d_call: TRBD2
cdr3_nt: TGTGCCACCAGCAGAGATCGGAGCGGGAAGGTTGAGCAGTTCTTC
cdr3_aa: CATSRDRSGKVEQFF

v_call: TRBV2
clone_size: -
j_call: TRBJ1-2
d_call: -
cdr3_nt: TGTGCCAGCAGTGACGGGTGGCATGGCTACACCTTC
cdr3_aa: CASSDGWHGYTF

v_call: TRBV11-2
clone_size: -
j_call: TRBJ1-5
d_call: -
cdr3_nt: TGTGCCAGCAGCTTAGCCATGGCGGGTCAGCCCCAGCATTTT
cdr3_aa: CASSLAMAGQPQHF

v_call: TRBV4-1
clone_size: -
j_call: TRBJ2-2
d_call: TRBD1
cdr3_nt: TGCGCCAGCAGCCAATATCAGGGGGCCAACACCGGGGAGCTGTTTTTT
cdr3_aa: CASSQYQGANTGELFF

v_call: TRBV19
clone_size: few
j_call: TRBJ2-7
d_call: TRBD2
cdr3_nt: TGTGCCAGTAGTATTGAAGTATCCAGCGGGGTTTCCTACGAGCAGTACTTC
cdr3_aa: CASSIEVSSGVSYEQYF

v_call: TRBV30
clone_size: -
j_call: TRBJ1-4
d_call: -
cdr3_nt: TGTGCCTGGAGTTACAGGGTAACTAATGAAAAACTGTTTTTT
cdr3_aa: CAWSYRVTNEKLFF

v_call: TRBV28
clone_size: many
j_call: TRBJ1-2
d_call: -
cdr3_nt: TGTGCCTACGGGGCCCATCCTAACTATGGCTACACCTTC
cdr3_aa: CAYGAHPNYGYTF

v_call: TRBV5-4
clone_size: -
j_call: TRBJ2-1
d_call: TRBD1
cdr3_nt: TGTGCCAGCAGCTTACAGGGGATTGAGCAGTTCTTC
cdr3_aa: CASSLQGIEQFF

v_call: TRBV6-5
clone_size: -
j_call: TRBJ2-1
d_call: -
cdr3_nt: TGTGCCAGCAAGTTTCCGGGGGATAGTGAGCAGTTCTTC
cdr3_aa: CASKFPGDSEQFF

v_call: TRBV2
clone_size: -
j_call: TRBJ2-7
d_call: -
cdr3_nt: TGTGCCAGCAGTGTAACGGCGGGATTCTCCTACGAGCAGTACTTC
cdr3_aa: CASSVTAGFSYEQYF

v_call: TRBV28
clone_size: -
j_call: TRBJ1-4
d_call: -
cdr3_nt: TGTGCCAGCAGCGGAGAGGGCGGATGGCTGTTTTTT
cdr3_aa: CASSGEGGWLFF

v_call: TRBV6-2/TRBV6-3
clone_size: -
j_call: TRBJ1-6
d_call: -
cdr3_nt: TGTGCCAGCAGTTACAGGGGTCATTCACCCCTCCACTTT
cdr3_aa: CASSYRGHSPLHF

v_call: TRBV2
clone_size: -
j_call: TRBJ2-3
d_call: TRBD2
cdr3_nt: TGTGCCAGCAGTCCACTAGCGGCCTCGGGAGATACGCAGTATTTT
cdr3_aa: CASSPLAASGDTQYF

v_call: TRBV7-9
clone_size: -
j_call: TRBJ2-5
d_call: TRBD1
cdr3_nt: TGTGCCAGCAGCCAAGGGGACAGGGGGCCGAGGGAGACCCAGTACTTC
cdr3_aa: CASSQGDRGPRETQYF

v_call: TRBV5-1
clone_size: -
j_call: TRBJ2-7
d_call: -
cdr3_nt: TGCGCCAGCAGCTTGGCCCCGGGACGCTCCTACGAGCAGTACTTC
cdr3_aa: CASSLAPGRSYEQYF

v_call: TRBV21-1
clone_size: -
j_call: TRBJ2-7
d_call: -
cdr3_nt: TGTGCCAACGACAGGGAAGAACCCTACGAGCAGTACTTC
cdr3_aa: CANDREEPYEQYF

v_call: TRBV6-5
clone_size: once
j_call: TRBJ2-1
d_call: -
cdr3_nt: TGTGCCAGCAGTTATAGGGAGAGGAGGGTCAATGAGCAGTTCTTC
cdr3_aa: CASSYRERRVNEQFF

v_call: TRBV5-8
clone_size: -
j_call: TRBJ2-5
d_call: -
cdr3_nt: TGTGCCAGCGGGCTTGGGACCTCTGCAGAGACCCAGTACTTC
cdr3_aa: CASGLGTSAETQYF

v_call: TRBV5-4
clone_size: once
j_call: TRBJ1-6
d_call: -
cdr3_nt: TGTGCCAGCAAAACTGGGGGGGGGAATTCGGATTCACCCCTCCACTTT
cdr3_aa: CASKTGGGNSDSPLHF

v_call: TRBV30
clone_size: -
j_call: TRBJ1-5
d_call: -
cdr3_nt: TGTGCCTGGAGCGGGGGGACGGAGAGCAATCAGCCCCAGCATTTT
cdr3_aa: CAWSGGTESNQPQHF

v_call: TRBV5-4
clone_size: -
j_call: TRBJ2-7
d_call: -
cdr3_nt: TGTGCCAGCAGCTGGGACGGAACCTACGAGCAGTACTTC
cdr3_aa: CASSWDGTYEQYF

v_call: TRBV3-1/TRBV3-2
clone_size: -
j_call: TRBJ1-2
d_call: -
cdr3_nt: TGTGCCAGCAGCCAAGGTCTGGGATCGAGCTATGGCTACACCTTC
cdr3_aa: CASSQGLGSSYGYTF

v_call: TRBV6-6
clone_size: -
j_call: TRBJ2-1
d_call: -
cdr3_nt: TGTGCCAGCAGTACCTCTAAGCCGGAGCAGTTCTTC
cdr3_aa: CASSTSKPEQFF

v_call: TRBV30
clone_size: -
j_call: TRBJ1-4
d_call: -
cdr3_nt: TGTGCCTGGAGTAAGGGGACTACTAATGAAAAACTGTTTTTT
cdr3_aa: CAWSKGTTNEKLFF

v_call: TRBV7-2
clone_size: -
j_call: TRBJ2-7
d_call: -
cdr3_nt: TGTGCCAGCAGCTTTACCGGGACTGGTTCCTACGAGCAGTACTTC
cdr3_aa: CASSFTGTGSYEQYF

v_call: TRBV11-1
clone_size: -
j_call: TRBJ1-6
d_call: -
cdr3_nt: TGTGCCAGCAGCAAAGCAGGGAATAATTCACCCCTCCACTTT
cdr3_aa: CASSKAGNNSPLHF

v_call: TRBV24-1
clone_size: few
j_call: TRBJ2-2
d_call: TRBD1
cdr3_nt: TGTGCCACCAGCTCCAAAGGGACAGGGGTCACCGGGGAGCTGTTTTTT
cdr3_aa: CATSSKGTGVTGELFF

v_call: TRBV12-3/TRBV12-4
clone_size: -
j_call: TRBJ1-1
d_call: -
cdr3_nt: TGTGCCATCGATACAGAGAACACTGAAGCTTTCTTT
cdr3_aa: CAIDTENTEAFF

v_call: TRBV4-3
clone_size: few
j_call: TRBJ2-5
d_call: TRBD2
cdr3_nt: TGCGCCAGCAGCCAAAGGTCGGCGGGAGCCGAGACCCAGTACTTC
cdr3_aa: CASSQRSAGAETQYF

v_call: TRBV28
clone_size: once
j_call: TRBJ2-1
d_call: -
cdr3_nt: TGTGCCAGCAGTTCTAGGGCGGGCCTGTCCAATGAGCAGTTCTTC
cdr3_aa: CASSSRAGLSNEQFF

v_call: TRBV7-8
clone_size: -
j_call: TRBJ1-5
d_call: TRBD1
cdr3_nt: TGTGCCAGCAGCTTAGCCCGGACAGGGGATAAACAGCCCCAGCATTTT
cdr3_aa: CASSLARTGDKQPQHF

v_call: TRBV3-1/TRBV3-2
clone_size: -
j_call: TRBJ1-1
d_call: TRBD1
cdr3_nt: TGTGCCAGCAGCCTCTCCAGGGGGACTGAAGCTTTCTTT
cdr3_aa: CASSLSRGTEAFF

v_call: TRBV3-1/TRBV3-2
clone_size: -
j_call: TRBJ2-5
d_call: -
cdr3_nt: TGTGCCAGCAGCCAAGAAAAAGGGGCCGAGACCCAGTACTTC
cdr3_aa: CASSQEKGAETQYF

v_call: TRBV20-1
clone_size: -
j_call: TRBJ2-5
d_call: -
cdr3_nt: TGCAGTGCTAGTGTAGGGCAGGCGCAAGAGACCCAGTACTTC
cdr3_aa: CSASVGQAQETQYF

v_call: TRBV6-6
clone_size: -
j_call: TRBJ1-6
d_call: TRBD1
cdr3_nt: TGTGCCAGCAGTTTTACAGGGGGCAATTCACCCCTCCACTTT
cdr3_aa: CASSFTGGNSPLHF

v_call: TRBV7-2
clone_size: -
j_call: TRBJ2-2
d_call: TRBD1
cdr3_nt: TGTGCCAGCAGCCTGGGACAGGGTTTCGGCGGGGAGCTGTTTTTT
cdr3_aa: CASSLGQGFGGELFF

v_call: TRBV2
clone_size: once
j_call: TRBJ1-2
d_call: -
cdr3_nt: TGTGCCAGCATGGGGGACTATGGCTACACCTTC
cdr3_aa: CASMGDYGYTF

v_call: TRBV10-3
clone_size: once
j_call: TRBJ2-4
d_call: -
cdr3_nt: TGTGCCATCAGTGAGTCTACCTTAGCCAAAAACATTCAGTACTTC
cdr3_aa: CAISESTLAKNIQYF

v_call: TRBV30
clone_size: -
j_call: TRBJ1-5
d_call: TRBD1
cdr3_nt: TGTGCCTGGGGACAGGGAGAACATCAGCCCCAGCATTTT
cdr3_aa: CAWGQGEHQPQHF

v_call: TRBV4-2
clone_size: once
j_call: TRBJ2-1
d_call: TRBD2
cdr3_nt: TGTGCCAGCAGCCGCACCGGGACTAGCGGGGGGGCCACCTACAATGAGCAGTTCTTC
cdr3_aa: CASSRTGTSGGATYNEQFF

v_call: TRBV5-1
clone_size: -
j_call: TRBJ1-1
d_call: TRBD1
cdr3_nt: TGCGCCAGCAGCTTGACAGGGGGGTTGAACACTGAAGCTTTCTTT
cdr3_aa: CASSLTGGLNTEAFF

v_call: TRBV7-2
clone_size: once
j_call: TRBJ1-1
d_call: -
cdr3_nt: TGTGCCAGCAGCTTAGGGGGTTCTAGGACTGAAGCTTTCTTT
cdr3_aa: CASSLGGSRTEAFF

v_call: TRBV3-1/TRBV3-2
clone_size: once
j_call: TRBJ2-5
d_call: TRBD1
cdr3_nt: TGTGCCAGCAGCCAAGTCGGGACAGAACTCAGAACTTCCCAAGAGACCCAGTACTTC
cdr3_aa: CASSQVGTELRTSQETQYF

v_call: TRBV5-1
clone_size: -
j_call: TRBJ2-2
d_call: TRBD1
cdr3_nt: TGCGCCAGCAGCTTGGGGGGACAGGGCGGCACCGGGGAGCTGTTTTTT
cdr3_aa: CASSLGGQGGTGELFF

v_call: TRBV4-2
clone_size: -
j_call: TRBJ1-4
d_call: -
cdr3_nt: TGTGCCAGCAGCCAAGAACTAGCAACAACTAATGAAAAACTGTTTTTT
cdr3_aa: CASSQELATTNEKLFF

v_call: TRBV19
clone_size: -
j_call: TRBJ1-2
d_call: -
cdr3_nt: TGTGCCAGTAGTTATACCGGGACCTCCTATGGCTACACCTTC
cdr3_aa: CASSYTGTSYGYTF

v_call: TRBV7-9
clone_size: -
j_call: TRBJ1-6
d_call: -
cdr3_nt: TGTGCCAGCAGACTCAATAATTCACCCCTCCACTTT
cdr3_aa: CASRLNNSPLHF